The T cell receptor (beta chain) under discussion was sequenced for a study of identifying expanded T cells in peripheral blood. Data came from immunoSEQ multiplex PCR; TCRdb stores just in-frame clones and leaves some out. This repertoire shows some 95,000 clones, approximately 86% found once; its top ten account for 4.5% to 7%. Comments on this clone: Its specificity is unknown. Germline is not matched at one junction end, which may reflect a read error.

Study-wide results and caveats: About 1.2 clones differed between technical replicates, versus approximately 17 and 20 over time.

The CDR3 spans 13 residues. Germline V gene lookup returns CDR1 WSHSY and CDR2 SAAADI. This chain uses TRBV10-2 with TRBJ1-1; 8 bases align to TRBD1. The receptor's source is a person aged 18 to 75 in good health. The source material was blood. Written as DNA, the CDR3 is TGCGCCAGCGGTGACAGGGGAAACACTGAAGCTTTCTTT. It translates to CASGDRGNTEAFF.